The 2 T cell receptor beta chains given below trace back to one sample, sequenced in a study of T cells expressing NK-cell markers. TCRdb re-called the 5' RACE reads and gives one entry per CDR3 protein, without DNA. The sample includes 550,000 to 600,000 distinct CDR3 sequences. The sample taken for sequencing was blood T cells: a sorted CD56 or NKG2C T cell subset, CD4+ or CD8+ T cells, or bulk PBMC T cells (not recorded which). The receptor source for this set is a man between 18 and 29 years old in good health.

The chain employs TRBV6-2 or TRBV6-3 and TRBJ2-1; there is no DNA to check the TCRdb D call of TRBD2. The CDR3 sequence is 12 residues long. Germline lookup yields CDR1 MNHEY and CDR2 SVGEGT. CDR3: CASSDTGTRRFF.

The V gene is TRBV28, the J gene TRBJ2-7; TCRdb lists TRBD2, though no DNA is available to test this call. This CDR3 region has 14 residues. Germline values: CDR1 MDHEN, CDR2 SYDVKM. The CDR3: CASSYGSRGYEQYF.